Listed here are 27 T cell receptor beta chains from one sample, sequenced in a study of cytomegalovirus exposure and HLA in healthy donors. The primer mix had 60 Vbeta and 13 Jbeta primers. Sequenced by immunoSEQ multiplex PCR; TCRdb stores in-frame clones only, minus some. The repertoire holds fewer than 100,000 clones, approximately 76% seen once, with about 2% in the top ten. The sample comprised PBMCs. The receptor set was obtained from a man aged 35 to 55 in good health and CMV-seronegative.

The CDR3 loop reads CAWSRIAGATDTQYF. As DNA, the CDR3 is TGTGCCTGGAGTAGGATAGCGGGGGCAACAGATACGCAGTATTTT. The chain uses TRBV30 and TRBJ2-3; 9 bases line up with TRBD2. V was pared by 2 bases and J by 3 bases, with 6 bases of the junction left unmatched. Germline CDR1 reads GTSNPN; CDR2 reads SVGIG (reference sequence). The CDR3 sequence is 15 residues long. Complete variable domain (other parts from reference TRBV30 and TRBJ2-3): SQTIHQWPATLVQPVGSPLSLECTVEGTSNPNLYWYRQAAGRGLQLLFYSVGIGQISSEVPQNLSASRPQDRQFILSSKKLLLSDSGFYLCAWSRIAGATDTQYFGPGTRLTVL.

This clone came up a few times. V is TRBV9 and J is TRBJ1-3; 7 bases line up with TRBD1. Per the germline V gene, CDR1 is SGDLS and CDR2 is YYNGEE. The CDR3 has 17 residues. V trimming: 4 bases; J trimming: 1 base; junction bases outside the gene matches: 11. The CDR3 DNA reads TGTGCCAGCAGCCTCCAGGTCGGGACAGCTTCTGGAAACACCATATATTTT. This encodes CASSLQVGTASGNTIYF.

This clone was recorded once. The V call is TRBV27, the J call TRBJ2-4; D perhaps matches TRBD1 (5 bases). The CDR3 covers 15 residues. Germline V gives CDR1 MNHEY, CDR2 SMNVEV (reference sequence). Trimming shortened V by 8 bases and J by 1 base, and 15 bases separated the two germline ends. CDR3 nucleotides: TGTGCCAGCTCGAGCCTCGCAGGGGCCAAAAACATTCAGTACTTC. Amino acids: CASSSLAGAKNIQYF.

DNA for the CDR3: TGTGCCAGCAGCTTCCCAGGGCGCAGGAACACCGGGGAGCTGTTTTTT. This gives the protein CASSFPGRRNTGELFF. The chain joins TRBV5-4 to TRBJ2-2, with a tentative D call TRBD1 (5 bases). CDR3 size: 16 residues. The V end was cut by 2 bases, the J end by 1 base, with 12 bases between. Germline V gives CDR1 SGHNT, CDR2 YYREEE (reference sequence).

The chain couples TRBV2 to TRBJ2-2; 8 nucleotides agree with TRBD1. Germline assignment: CDR1 SNHLY and CDR2 FYNNEI. The CDR3 extends over 14 amino acids. V was pared by 9 bases and J by 3 bases, with 6 bases of the junction left unmatched. The CDR3 bases are TGTGCCAGTGTCGGACAGGGAGACACCGGGGAGCTGTTTTTT. Translation gives CASVGQGDTGELFF.

The chain recombines TRBV29-1 with TRBJ2-7; D may be TRBD1 (6 bases). This CDR3 region has 13 residues. V was shortened by 3 bases and J by 2 bases, with 11 bases between the two germline ends. The germline V gene encodes CDR1 SQVTM and CDR2 ANQGSEA. The CDR3 loop reads CSVEDSQTYEQYF. The CDR3 nucleotides are TGCAGCGTTGAGGACAGCCAAACCTACGAGCAGTACTTC.

This chain uses TRBV4-3 with TRBJ2-7; D not certain. Germline V gives CDR1 LGHNA, CDR2 YSLEER. The CDR3 sequence is 13 residues long. V gave up 0 bases and J gave up 4 bases, with 7 bases separating them. As DNA, the CDR3 is TGCGCCAGCAGCCAAGATCTTTTGTACGAGCAGTACTTC. Amino acid sequence: CASSQDLLYEQYF.

The genes are TRBV29-1 and TRBJ1-1, with D possibly matching TRBD1 (6 bases). Deletions cut 6 bases from V and 6 bases from J, with 17 bases between. This CDR3 contains 13 residues. Germline V gives CDR1 SQVTM, CDR2 ANQGSEA. CDR3 amino acids: CSVTGTTNAEAFF. CDR3 bases: TGCAGCGTGACCGGGACAACAAACGCTGAAGCTTTCTTT.

About this clone: One end of the junction fails to match germline, which may point to a read error. The chain links TRBV7-9 to TRBJ2-3, with D unclear. Germline lookup yields CDR1 SEHNR and CDR2 FQNEAQ (reference sequence). This CDR3 contains 13 residues. In DNA form, the CDR3 reads TGTTCCAGCAGCTTAGGCAGTGTGGATACGCAGTATTTT. Amino acid sequence: CSSSLGSVDTQYF.

Remarks on this clone: One junction end disagrees with the germline gene, perhaps due to a read error. This sequence joins TRBV19 and TRBJ2-7, with TRBD1 identical over 8 bases. Germline loops: CDR1 LNHDA, CDR2 SQIVND (reference sequence). This CDR3 has 15 residues. The chain's CDR3 is CASSKLGTGSFEQYF. The CDR3 DNA is TGTGCCAGTAGTAAATTAGGGACAGGCTCCTTCGAGCAGTACTTC.

The CDR3 nucleotides read TGCAGCGTTGGGGACAGGAGTAATCAGCCCCAGCATTTT. It codes for CSVGDRSNQPQHF. The chain links TRBV29-1 to TRBJ1-5, with 8 bases matching TRBD1. J lost 4 bases, V lost 4 bases, and 3 bases had no gene match. This CDR3 is 13 amino acids long. Germline-derived CDR1 and CDR2 are SQVTM and ANQGSEA.

J is TRBJ2-1 and V is TRBV4-2; 7 bases fit TRBD2. Germline-derived CDR1 and CDR2 are LGHNA and YNFKEQ. The V gene end was trimmed by 3 bases and the J gene end by 5 bases; junction bases not matched to a gene: 10. The CDR3 length is 16 residues. CDR3 sequence (DNA): TGTGCCAGCAGCCAGGGGCGCCGGGACTACAACAATGAGCAGTTCTTC. Translation gives CASSQGRRDYNNEQFF.

This clone was seen a handful of times. The gene calls are TRBV5-5 and TRBJ2-2; unclear D gene. The germline V and J ends were trimmed by 2 bases and 3 bases, with 5 bases remaining between them. CDR1 is SGHKS and CDR2 is YYEKEE in the germline V gene (reference sequence). This CDR3 is 13 amino acids long. CDR3 bases: TGTGCCAGCAGCTTTGGCCACACCGGGGAGCTGTTTTTT. The encoded protein is CASSFGHTGELFF.

The chain links TRBV5-1 to TRBJ2-3; D may be TRBD2 (5 bases). Germline V lookup: CDR1 SGHRS, CDR2 YFSETQ. Trimming cost V 4 bases and J 0 bases, with 6 bases left between them. The CDR3 is made up of 13 amino acids. The CDR3 sequence: CASSRGSTDTQYF. The CDR3 DNA sequence: TGCGCCAGCAGCCGAGGGAGCACAGATACGCAGTATTTT.

V usage is TRBV19 and J usage is TRBJ2-2; TRBD1 matches at 9 bases. The CDR3 totals 16 residues. With 3 bases clipped from V and 3 bases from J, the junction kept 5 bases outside the gene matches. Germline V gene sequence: CDR1 LNHDA, CDR2 SQIVND (reference sequence). The CDR3 DNA reads TGTGCCAGTAGTATGAACAGGGGGCACGACACCGGGGAGCTGTTTTTT. Its translation: CASSMNRGHDTGELFF.

Only a few counts were recorded for this clone. This CDR3 fails to terminate in the conserved phenylalanine or tryptophan, so it likely reflects a read error. The DNA is omitted, as the CDR3 cannot be located on it reliably, and the CDR3 follows TCRdb's listing. The chain uses TRBV29-1 and TRBJ1-2. The CDR3 has 8 amino acids, counting both end residues. Per germline, CDR1 SQVTM and CDR2 ANQGSEA. CDR3 sequence reads: CSFRGTNP.

The genes are TRBV28 and TRBJ1-1; 7 bases fit TRBD1. The CDR3 length is 14 residues. Germline CDR1 is MDHEN and CDR2 is SYDVKM. V shed 5 bases, J shed 4 bases, and the junction held 7 bases outside the gene matches. CDR3 sequence (DNA): TGTGCCAGCAGTCCCCAGGGGGAGGCCACTGAAGCTTTCTTT. Protein product: CASSPQGEATEAFF.

The CDR3 protein is CASSFGPGKLPNNSPLHF. The CDR3 DNA reads TGTGCCAGCAGTTTTGGGCCAGGGAAACTACCCAATAATTCACCCCTCCACTTT. J is TRBJ1-6 and V is TRBV28; a weak D match, TRBD1 (5 bases). From germline, CDR1 is MDHEN and CDR2 SYDVKM. Trimming shortened V by 3 bases and J by 5 bases, and 20 bases separated the two germline ends. The CDR3 sequence is 18 residues long.

This clone was seen a few times. The chain joins TRBV12-5 to TRBJ1-2; D gene uncertain. From germline, CDR1 is LGHNT and CDR2 FRNRAP. The CDR3 is made up of 14 amino acids. V was shortened by 6 bases and J by 6 bases, with 17 bases between the two germline ends. This CDR3 is CASGPTRRTDGYTF. The CDR3 nucleotides read TGTGCTAGTGGACCTACCCGGAGGACGGATGGCTACACCTTC.

As DNA, the CDR3 is TGTGCCAGCAGCCTGGGACAGAACAATCAGCCCCAGCATTTT. As protein: CASSLGQNNQPQHF. This sequence joins TRBV9 and TRBJ1-5; the match to TRBD1 covers 7 bases. V lost 4 bases, J lost 3 bases, and 4 bases stayed unmatched. CDR1 is SGDLS, CDR2 YYNGEE, per germline. This CDR3 is 14 amino acids long.

The genes are TRBV5-1 and TRBJ2-1, with D possibly being TRBD2 (6 bases). This CDR3 is built from 15 residues. V was clipped by 1 base and J by 4 bases, with 12 bases between them. CDR1 is SGHRS and CDR2 is YFSETQ in the germline V gene. This CDR3 reads CASSLTSPTYNEQFF. In DNA, the CDR3 is TGCGCCAGCAGCTTGACTAGCCCAACTTACAATGAGCAGTTCTTC. Together with reference TRBV5-1 and TRBJ2-1, the CDR3 gives the full variable domain: KAGVTQTPRYLIKTRGQQVTLSCSPISGHRSVSWYQQTPGQGLQFLFEYFSETQRNKGNFPGRFSGRQFSNSRSEMNVSTLELGDSALYLCASSLTSPTYNEQFFGPGTRLTVL.

The chain couples TRBV5-4 to TRBJ2-3; the match to TRBD1 covers 9 bases. The ends lost 3 bases at V and 3 bases at J; junction bases unmatched: 5. Germline V gene data show CDR1 as SGHNT and CDR2 as YYREEE (reference sequence). The CDR3 loop spans 15 amino acids. Here the CDR3 reads CASSYGTGKTDTQYF. CDR3 DNA sequence: TGTGCCAGCAGCTACGGGACAGGGAAGACAGATACGCAGTATTTT.

The chain combines TRBV28 with TRBJ1-2; D remains unclear. This CDR3 spans 15 amino acids. Germline V gene data show CDR1 as MDHEN and CDR2 as SYDVKM. The germline V and J ends were trimmed by 5 bases and 5 bases, with 18 bases remaining between them. CDR3: CASSLSGQDVYGYTF. CDR3 nucleotide sequence: TGTGCCAGCAGTCTGAGTGGGCAGGATGTATATGGCTACACCTTC.

As concerns this clone: A junction boundary mismatches the germline segment, possibly from a read error. The chain employs TRBV7-9 and TRBJ1-1, with D hard to call. CDR1 and CDR2 from the germline V gene are SEHNR and FQNEAQ (reference sequence). The length of the CDR3 is 15 residues. CDR3 region: CSSSSVGAVNTEAFF. DNA of the CDR3: TGTTCCAGCAGCTCTGTTGGAGCGGTGAACACTGAAGCTTTCTTT.

The chain is built from TRBV7-9 and TRBJ2-7, with 8 bases lining up with TRBD1. With V trimmed by 8 bases and J by 4 bases, 16 bases remained unmatched. The CDR3 has 16 amino acids. The germline V gene encodes CDR1 SEHNR and CDR2 FQNEAQ (reference sequence). CDR3 coding DNA: TGTGCCAGCTCGACCGCTGCTATCAGGGGGCAATACGAGCAGTACTTC. Its translation is CASSTAAIRGQYEQYF.

The chain carries TRBV19 and TRBJ2-7; 7 nucleotides agree with TRBD1. There are 15 residues in the CDR3. The germline gives CDR1 LNHDA, CDR2 SQIVND (reference sequence). Trimming cost V 3 bases and J 2 bases; bases outside gene matches: 7. Here the CDR3 DNA reads TGTGCCAGTAGTATCTCCGGGCAGGGGGCCTACGAGCAGTACTTC. Translating gives CASSISGQGAYEQYF.

The rearrangement links TRBV7-2 to TRBJ2-3; 8 bases fit TRBD2. The junction had 6 bases not matched to a gene; V was cut back by 4 bases and J by 3 bases. The V gene's germline CDR1 is SGHTA and CDR2 FQGNSA. The CDR3 length is 15 residues. The CDR3 spells CASSSRLATTDTQYF. The CDR3 DNA is TGTGCCAGCAGCTCAAGACTAGCGACGACAGATACGCAGTATTTT.